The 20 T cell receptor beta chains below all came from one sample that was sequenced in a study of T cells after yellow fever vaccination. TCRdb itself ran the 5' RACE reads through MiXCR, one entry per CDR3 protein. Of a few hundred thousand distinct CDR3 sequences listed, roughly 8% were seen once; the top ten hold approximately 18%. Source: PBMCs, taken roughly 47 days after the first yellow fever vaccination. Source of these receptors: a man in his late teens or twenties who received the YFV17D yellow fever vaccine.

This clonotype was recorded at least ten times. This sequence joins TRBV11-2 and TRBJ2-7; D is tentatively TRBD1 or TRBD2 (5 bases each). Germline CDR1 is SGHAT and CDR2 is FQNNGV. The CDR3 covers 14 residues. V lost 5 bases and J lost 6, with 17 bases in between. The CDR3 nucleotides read TGTGCCAGCAGCCCCTGGGGGTCAGTCATCGAGCAGTACGTC. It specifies CASSPWGSVIEQYV.

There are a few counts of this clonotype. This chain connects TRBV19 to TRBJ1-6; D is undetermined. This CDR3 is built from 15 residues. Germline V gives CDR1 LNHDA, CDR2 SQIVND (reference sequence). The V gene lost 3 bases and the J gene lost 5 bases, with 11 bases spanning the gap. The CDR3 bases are TGTGCCAGTAGTATGAACATCGCGGATAATTCACCCCTCCACTTT. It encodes CASSMNIADNSPLHF.

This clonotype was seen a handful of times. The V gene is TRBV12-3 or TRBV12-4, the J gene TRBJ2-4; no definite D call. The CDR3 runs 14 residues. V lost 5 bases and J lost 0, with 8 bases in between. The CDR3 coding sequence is TGTGCCAGCAGTCCTAGTCTAGCCAAAAACATTCAGTACTTC. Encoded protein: CASSPSLAKNIQYF.

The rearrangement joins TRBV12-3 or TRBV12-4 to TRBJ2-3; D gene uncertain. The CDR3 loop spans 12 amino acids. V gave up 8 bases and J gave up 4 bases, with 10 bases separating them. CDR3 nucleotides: TGTGCCAGCTCCATCGGCTCAGATACGCAGTATTTT. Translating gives CASSIGSDTQYF.

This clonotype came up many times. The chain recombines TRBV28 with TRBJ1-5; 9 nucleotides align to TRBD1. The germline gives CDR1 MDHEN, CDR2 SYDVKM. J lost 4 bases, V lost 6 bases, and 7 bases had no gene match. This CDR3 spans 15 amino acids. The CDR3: CASSPAGTGNQPQHF. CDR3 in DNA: TGTGCCAGCAGCCCCGCCGGGACAGGGAATCAGCCCCAGCATTTT. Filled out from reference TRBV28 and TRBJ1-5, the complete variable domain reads DVKVTQSSRYLVKRTGEKVFLECVQDMDHENMFWYRQDPGLGLRLIYFSYDVKMKEKGDIPEGYSVSREKKERFSLILESASTNQTSMYLCASSPAGTGNQPQHFGDGTRLSIL.

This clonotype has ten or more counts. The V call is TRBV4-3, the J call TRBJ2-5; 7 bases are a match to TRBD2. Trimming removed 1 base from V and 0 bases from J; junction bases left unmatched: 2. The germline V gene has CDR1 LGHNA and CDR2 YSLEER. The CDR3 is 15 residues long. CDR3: CASSQGRGYQETQYF. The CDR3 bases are TGCGCCAGCAGCCAAGGGCGGGGGTACCAAGAGACCCAGTACTTC.

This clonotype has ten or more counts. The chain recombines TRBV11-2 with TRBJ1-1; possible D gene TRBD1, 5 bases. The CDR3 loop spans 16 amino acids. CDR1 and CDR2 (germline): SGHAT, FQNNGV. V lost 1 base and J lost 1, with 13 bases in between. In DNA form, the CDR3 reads TGTGCCAGCAGCTTAGTAGGGGAGACACCGAACACTGAAGCTTTCTTT. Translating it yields CASSLVGETPNTEAFF.

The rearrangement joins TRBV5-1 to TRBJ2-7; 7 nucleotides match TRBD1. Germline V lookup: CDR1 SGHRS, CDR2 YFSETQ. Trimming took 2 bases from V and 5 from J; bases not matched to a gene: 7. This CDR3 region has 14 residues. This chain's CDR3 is CASSFVGGGDEQYF. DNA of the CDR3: TGCGCCAGCAGCTTTGTAGGGGGCGGCGACGAGCAGTACTTC.

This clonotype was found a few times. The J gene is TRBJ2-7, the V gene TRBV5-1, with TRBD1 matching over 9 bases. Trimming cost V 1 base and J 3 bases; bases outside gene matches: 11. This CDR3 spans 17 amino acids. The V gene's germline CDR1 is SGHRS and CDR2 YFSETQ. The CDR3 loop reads CASSLKQGATSCYEQYV. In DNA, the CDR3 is TGCGCCAGCAGCTTGAAACAGGGGGCCACCTCTTGCTACGAGCAGTACGTC.

DNA for the CDR3: TGCAGTGCTAGAGGGGGCCAAGAGACCCAGTACTTC. Protein sequence: CSARGGQETQYF. This chain uses TRBV20-1 with TRBJ2-5; D remains unclear. Trimming removed 1 base at V and 1 base at J, with 4 bases between. CDR3 length: 12 residues. The V gene's germline CDR1 is DFQATT and CDR2 SNEGSKA (reference sequence).

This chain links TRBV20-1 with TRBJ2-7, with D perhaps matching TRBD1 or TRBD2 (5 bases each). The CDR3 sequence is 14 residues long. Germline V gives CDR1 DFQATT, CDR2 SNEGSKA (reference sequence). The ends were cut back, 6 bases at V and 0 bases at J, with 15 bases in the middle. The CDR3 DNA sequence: TGCAGTGCAACCGGGACGGAAGGCTCCTACGAGCAGTACTTC. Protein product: CSATGTEGSYEQYF.

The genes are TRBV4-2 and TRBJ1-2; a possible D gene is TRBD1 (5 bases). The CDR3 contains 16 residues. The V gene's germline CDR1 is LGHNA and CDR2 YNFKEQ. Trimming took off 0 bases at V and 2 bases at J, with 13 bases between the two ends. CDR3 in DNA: TGTGCCAGCAGCCAAGATCGAGGGGCTAGAAACTATGGCTACACCTTC. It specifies CASSQDRGARNYGYTF.

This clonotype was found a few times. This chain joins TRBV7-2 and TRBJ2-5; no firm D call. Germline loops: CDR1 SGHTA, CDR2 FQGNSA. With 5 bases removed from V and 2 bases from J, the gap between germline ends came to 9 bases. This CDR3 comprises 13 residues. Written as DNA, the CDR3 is TGTGCCAGCAGCGCCAGGCCTCAAGAGACCCAGTACTTC. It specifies CASSARPQETQYF.

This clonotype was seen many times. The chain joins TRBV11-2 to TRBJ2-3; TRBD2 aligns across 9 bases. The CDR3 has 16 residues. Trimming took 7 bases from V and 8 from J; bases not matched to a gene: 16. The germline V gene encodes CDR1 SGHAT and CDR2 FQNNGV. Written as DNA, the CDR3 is TGTGCCAGCATGATCGGGCGGGGGGGCGATGCAGTTACGCAGTATTTT. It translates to CASMIGRGGDAVTQYF.

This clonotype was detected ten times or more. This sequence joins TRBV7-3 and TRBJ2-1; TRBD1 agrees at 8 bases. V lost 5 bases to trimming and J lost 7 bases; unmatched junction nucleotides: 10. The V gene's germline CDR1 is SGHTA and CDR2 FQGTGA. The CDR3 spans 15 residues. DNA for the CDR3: TGTGCCAGCAGCCTAGGCGGTACAGGGGGTAATGAGCAGTTCTTC. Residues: CASSLGGTGGNEQFF.

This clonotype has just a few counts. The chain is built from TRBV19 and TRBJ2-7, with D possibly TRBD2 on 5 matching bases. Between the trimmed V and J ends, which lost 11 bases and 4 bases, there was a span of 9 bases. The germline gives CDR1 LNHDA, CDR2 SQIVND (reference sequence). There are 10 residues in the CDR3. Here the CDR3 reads CAAGDYEQYF. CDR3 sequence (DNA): TGTGCCGCGGGTGATTACGAGCAGTACTTC.

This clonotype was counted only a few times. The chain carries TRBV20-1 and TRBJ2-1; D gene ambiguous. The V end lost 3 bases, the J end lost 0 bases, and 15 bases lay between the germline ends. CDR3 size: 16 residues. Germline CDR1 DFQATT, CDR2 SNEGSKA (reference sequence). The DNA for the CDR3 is TGCAGTGCTAGTCCTACACCAGATAGCTCCTACAATGAGCAGTTCTTC. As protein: CSASPTPDSSYNEQFF.

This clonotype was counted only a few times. The DNA of the CDR3 is TGCAGCGTTGCGGCGGACTATGGCTACACCTTC. Translation: CSVAADYGYTF. The V call is TRBV29-1, the J call TRBJ1-2; D remains ambiguous. Trimming cost V 4 bases and J 3 bases, with 6 bases left between them. Looked up from germline, CDR1 is SQVTM and CDR2 is ANQGSEA. The CDR3 has 11 amino acids.

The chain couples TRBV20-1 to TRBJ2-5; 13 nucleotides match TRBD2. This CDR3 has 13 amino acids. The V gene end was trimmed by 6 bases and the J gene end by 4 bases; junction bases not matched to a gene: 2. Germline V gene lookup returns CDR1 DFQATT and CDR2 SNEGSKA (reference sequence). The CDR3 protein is CSALAGGGETQYF. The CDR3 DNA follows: TGCAGTGCACTAGCGGGGGGGGGAGAGACCCAGTACTTC.

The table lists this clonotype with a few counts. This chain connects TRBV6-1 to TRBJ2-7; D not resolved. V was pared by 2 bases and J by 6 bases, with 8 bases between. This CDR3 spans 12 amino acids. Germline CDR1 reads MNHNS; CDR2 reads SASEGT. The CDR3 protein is CASSEHDAEQYF. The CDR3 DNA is TGTGCCAGCAGTGAACACGACGCCGAGCAGTACTTC.